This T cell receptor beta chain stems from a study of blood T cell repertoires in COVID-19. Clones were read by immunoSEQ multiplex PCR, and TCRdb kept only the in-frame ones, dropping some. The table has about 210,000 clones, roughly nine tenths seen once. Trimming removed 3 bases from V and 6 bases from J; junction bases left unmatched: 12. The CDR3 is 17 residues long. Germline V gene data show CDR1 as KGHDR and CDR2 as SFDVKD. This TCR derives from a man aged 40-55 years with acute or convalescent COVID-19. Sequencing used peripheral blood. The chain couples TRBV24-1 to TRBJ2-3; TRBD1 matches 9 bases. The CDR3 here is CATSDRDPGQGRDTQYF. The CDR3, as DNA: TGTGCCACCAGTGATCGGGACCCGGGACAGGGTCGGGATACGCAGTATTTT.